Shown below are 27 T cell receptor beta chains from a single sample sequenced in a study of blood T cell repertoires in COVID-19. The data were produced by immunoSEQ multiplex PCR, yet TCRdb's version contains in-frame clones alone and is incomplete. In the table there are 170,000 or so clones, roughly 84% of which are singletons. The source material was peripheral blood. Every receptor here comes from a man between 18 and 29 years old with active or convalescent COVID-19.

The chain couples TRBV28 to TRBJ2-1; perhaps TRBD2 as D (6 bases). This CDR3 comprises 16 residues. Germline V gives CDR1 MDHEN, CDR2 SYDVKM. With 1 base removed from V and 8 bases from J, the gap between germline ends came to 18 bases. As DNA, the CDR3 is TGTGCCAGCAGTTTATTCCATGTGGAGGGCGGGGATGAGCAGTTCTTC. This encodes CASSLFHVEGGDEQFF.

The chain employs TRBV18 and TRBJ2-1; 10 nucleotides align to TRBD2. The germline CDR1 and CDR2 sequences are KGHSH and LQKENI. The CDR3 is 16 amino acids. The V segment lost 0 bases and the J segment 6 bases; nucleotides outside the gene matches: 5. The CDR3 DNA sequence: TGTGCCAGCTCACCACCGGGGCTAGCGGGAGTCAATGAGCAGTTCTTC. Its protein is CASSPPGLAGVNEQFF.

CDR3 sequence reads: CASSDGTALSSGNTIYF. Here the CDR3 DNA reads TGTGCCAGCAGTGATGGGACAGCCTTGAGCTCTGGAAACACCATATATTTT. V and J are TRBV2 and TRBJ1-3; 7 nucleotides agree with TRBD1. The ends lost 3 bases at V and 0 bases at J; junction bases unmatched: 8. The CDR3 runs 17 residues. CDR1 is SNHLY, CDR2 FYNNEI, per germline.

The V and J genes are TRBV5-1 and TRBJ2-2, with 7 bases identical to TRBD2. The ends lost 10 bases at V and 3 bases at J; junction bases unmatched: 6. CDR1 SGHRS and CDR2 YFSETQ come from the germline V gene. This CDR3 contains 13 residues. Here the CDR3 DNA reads TGCGCCTCCTCACGGGGGGACACCGGGGAGCTGTTTTTT. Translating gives CASSRGDTGELFF.

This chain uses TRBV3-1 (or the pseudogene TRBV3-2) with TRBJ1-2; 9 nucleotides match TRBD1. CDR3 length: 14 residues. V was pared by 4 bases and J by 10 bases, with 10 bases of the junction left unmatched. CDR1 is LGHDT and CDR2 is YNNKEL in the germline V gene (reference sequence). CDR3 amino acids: CASSLAGTGRTYTF. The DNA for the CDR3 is TGTGCCAGCAGCCTCGCCGGGACAGGGAGGACCTACACCTTC.

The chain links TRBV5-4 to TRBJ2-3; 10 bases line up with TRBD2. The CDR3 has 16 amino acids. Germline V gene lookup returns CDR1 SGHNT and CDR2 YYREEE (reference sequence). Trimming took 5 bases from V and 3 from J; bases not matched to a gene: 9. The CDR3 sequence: CASSQRGGRSTDTQYF. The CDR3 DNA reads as TGTGCCAGCAGTCAGCGGGGGGGCCGAAGTACAGATACGCAGTATTTT.

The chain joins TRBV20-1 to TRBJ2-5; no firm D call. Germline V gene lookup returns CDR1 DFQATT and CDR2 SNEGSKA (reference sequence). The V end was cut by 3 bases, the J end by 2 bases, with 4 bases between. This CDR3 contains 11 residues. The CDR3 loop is CSARAQETQYF. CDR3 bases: TGCAGTGCTAGGGCACAAGAGACCCAGTACTTC.

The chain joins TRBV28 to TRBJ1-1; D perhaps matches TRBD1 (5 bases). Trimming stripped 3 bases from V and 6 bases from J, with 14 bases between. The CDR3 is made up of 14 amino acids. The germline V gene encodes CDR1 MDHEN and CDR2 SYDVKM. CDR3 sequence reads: CASSLVGAVAEAFF. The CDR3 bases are TGTGCCAGCAGTTTGGTAGGGGCTGTCGCTGAAGCTTTCTTT.

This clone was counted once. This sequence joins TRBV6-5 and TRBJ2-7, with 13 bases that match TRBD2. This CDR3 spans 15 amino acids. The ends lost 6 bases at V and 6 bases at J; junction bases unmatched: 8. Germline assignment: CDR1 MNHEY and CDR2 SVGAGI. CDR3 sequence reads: CASRAGLAGPGEQYF. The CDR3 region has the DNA TGTGCCAGCAGGGCGGGACTAGCGGGACCAGGCGAGCAGTACTTC.

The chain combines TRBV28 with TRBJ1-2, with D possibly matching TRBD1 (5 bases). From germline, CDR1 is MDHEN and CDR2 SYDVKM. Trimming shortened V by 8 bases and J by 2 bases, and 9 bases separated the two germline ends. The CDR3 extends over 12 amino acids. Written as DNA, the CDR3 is TGTGCCAGCGAAACAGGAAACTATGGCTACACCTTC. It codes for CASETGNYGYTF.

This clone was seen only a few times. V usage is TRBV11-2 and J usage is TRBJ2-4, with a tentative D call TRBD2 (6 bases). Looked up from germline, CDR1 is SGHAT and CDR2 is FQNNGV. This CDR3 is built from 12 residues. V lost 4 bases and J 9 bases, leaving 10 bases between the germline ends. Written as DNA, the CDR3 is TGTGCCAGCAGCTCAGTGGGGGGCATTCAGTACTTC. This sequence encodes CASSSVGGIQYF.

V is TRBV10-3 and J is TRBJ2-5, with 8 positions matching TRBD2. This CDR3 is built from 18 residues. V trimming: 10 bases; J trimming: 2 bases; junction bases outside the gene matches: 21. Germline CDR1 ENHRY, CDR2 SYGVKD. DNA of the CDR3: TGTGCCACTCAACCGGGACTAGTCTCAATTAAGAGGCAAGAGACCCAGTACTTC. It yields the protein CATQPGLVSIKRQETQYF.

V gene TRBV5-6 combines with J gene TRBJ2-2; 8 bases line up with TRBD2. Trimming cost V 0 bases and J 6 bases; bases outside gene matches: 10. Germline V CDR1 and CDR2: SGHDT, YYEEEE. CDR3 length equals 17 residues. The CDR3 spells CASSLGYGTSLSGELFF. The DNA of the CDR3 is TGTGCCAGCAGCTTGGGATACGGGACTAGTCTATCCGGGGAGCTGTTTTTT.

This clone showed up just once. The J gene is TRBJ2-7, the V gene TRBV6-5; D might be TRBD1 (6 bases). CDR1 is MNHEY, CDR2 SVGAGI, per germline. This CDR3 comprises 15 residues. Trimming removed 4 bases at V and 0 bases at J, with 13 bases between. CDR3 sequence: CASSSIGGHSYEQYF. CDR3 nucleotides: TGTGCCAGCAGTTCCATAGGGGGACACTCCTACGAGCAGTACTTC.

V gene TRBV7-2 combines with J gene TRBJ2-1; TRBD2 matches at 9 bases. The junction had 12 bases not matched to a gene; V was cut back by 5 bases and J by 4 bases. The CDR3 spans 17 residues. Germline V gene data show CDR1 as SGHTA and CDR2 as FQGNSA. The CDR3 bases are TGTGCCAGCAGCCTAGGGGCGGGGACTAGCTTTTACAATGAGCAGTTCTTC. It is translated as CASSLGAGTSFYNEQFF.

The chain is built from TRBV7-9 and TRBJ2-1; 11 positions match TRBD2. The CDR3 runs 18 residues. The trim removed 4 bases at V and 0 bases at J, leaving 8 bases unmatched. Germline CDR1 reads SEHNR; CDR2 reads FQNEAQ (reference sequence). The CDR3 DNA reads TGTGCCAGCAGCTCGAGACTAGCGGGGCCGAGCTCCTACAATGAGCAGTTCTTC. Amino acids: CASSSRLAGPSSYNEQFF.

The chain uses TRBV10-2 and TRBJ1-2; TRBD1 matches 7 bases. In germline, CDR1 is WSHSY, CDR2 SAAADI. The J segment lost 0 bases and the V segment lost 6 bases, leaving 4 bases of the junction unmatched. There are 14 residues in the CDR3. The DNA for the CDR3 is TGCGCCAGCAGGTATGGGACAGCTAACTATGGCTACACCTTC. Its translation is CASRYGTANYGYTF.

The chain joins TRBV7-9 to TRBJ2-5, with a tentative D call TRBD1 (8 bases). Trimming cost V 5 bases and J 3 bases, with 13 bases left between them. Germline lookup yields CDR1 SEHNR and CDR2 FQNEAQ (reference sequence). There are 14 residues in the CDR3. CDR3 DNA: TGTGCCAGCAGCCCCACAGGGGGGGAAGAGACCCAGTACTTC. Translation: CASSPTGGEETQYF.

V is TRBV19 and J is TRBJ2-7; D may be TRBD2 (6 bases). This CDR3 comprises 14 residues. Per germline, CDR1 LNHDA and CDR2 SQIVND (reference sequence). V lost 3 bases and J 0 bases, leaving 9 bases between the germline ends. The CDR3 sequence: CASSILAASYEQYF. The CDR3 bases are TGTGCCAGTAGTATCTTAGCGGCCTCCTACGAGCAGTACTTC.

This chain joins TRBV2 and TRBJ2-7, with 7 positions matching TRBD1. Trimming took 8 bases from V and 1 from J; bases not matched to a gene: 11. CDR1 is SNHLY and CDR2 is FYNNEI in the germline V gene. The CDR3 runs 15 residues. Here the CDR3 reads CASQPQGGWSYEQYF. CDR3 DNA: TGTGCCAGCCAACCCCAAGGGGGCTGGTCCTACGAGCAGTACTTC.

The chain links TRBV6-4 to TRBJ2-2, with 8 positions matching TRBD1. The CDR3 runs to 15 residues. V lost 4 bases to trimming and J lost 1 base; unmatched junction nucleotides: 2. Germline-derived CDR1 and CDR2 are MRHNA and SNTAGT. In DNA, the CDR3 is TGTGCCAGCAGTGTCGACAGGGGGAACACCGGGGAGCTGTTTTTT. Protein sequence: CASSVDRGNTGELFF.

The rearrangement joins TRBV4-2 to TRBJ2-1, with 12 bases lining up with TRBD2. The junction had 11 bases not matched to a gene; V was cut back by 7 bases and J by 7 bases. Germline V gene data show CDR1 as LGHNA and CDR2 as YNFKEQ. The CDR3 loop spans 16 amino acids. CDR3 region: CASTLRGTSGLNEQFF. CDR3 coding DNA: TGTGCCAGCACATTGAGGGGGACTAGCGGGCTTAATGAGCAGTTCTTC.

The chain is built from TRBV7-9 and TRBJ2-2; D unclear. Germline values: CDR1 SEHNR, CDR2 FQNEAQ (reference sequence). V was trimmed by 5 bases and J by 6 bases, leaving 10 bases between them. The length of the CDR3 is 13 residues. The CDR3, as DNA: TGTGCCAGCAGCATCGTGGCCTCCGGGGAGCTGTTTTTT. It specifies CASSIVASGELFF.

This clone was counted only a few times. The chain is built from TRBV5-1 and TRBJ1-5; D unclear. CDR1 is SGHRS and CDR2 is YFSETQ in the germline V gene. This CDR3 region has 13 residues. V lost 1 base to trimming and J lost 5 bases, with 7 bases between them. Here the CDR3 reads CASSLSPDQPQHF. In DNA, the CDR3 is TGCGCCAGCAGCTTGTCGCCAGATCAGCCCCAGCATTTT.

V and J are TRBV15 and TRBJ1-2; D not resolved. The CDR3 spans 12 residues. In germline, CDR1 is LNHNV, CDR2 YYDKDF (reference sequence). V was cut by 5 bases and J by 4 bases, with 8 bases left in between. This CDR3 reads CATSGEGYGYTF. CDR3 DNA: TGTGCCACCAGCGGGGAGGGCTATGGCTACACCTTC. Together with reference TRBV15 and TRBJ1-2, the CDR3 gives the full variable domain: DAMVIQNPRYQVTQFGKPVTLSCSQTLNHNVMYWYQQKSSQAPKLLFHYYDKDFNNEADTPDNFQSRRPNTSFCFLDIRSPGLGDTAMYLCATSGEGYGYTFGSGTRLTVV.

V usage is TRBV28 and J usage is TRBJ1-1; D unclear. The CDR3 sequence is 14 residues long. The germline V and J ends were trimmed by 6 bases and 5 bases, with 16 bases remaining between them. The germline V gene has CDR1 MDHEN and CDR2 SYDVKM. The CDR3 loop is CASRTEGWGTEAFF. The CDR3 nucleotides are TGTGCCAGCAGAACCGAGGGATGGGGAACTGAAGCTTTCTTT.

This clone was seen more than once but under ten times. DNA of the CDR3: TGCGCCAGCACCGATTACGCCAGGGAGGATGAAGCTTTCTTT. The encoded protein is CASTDYAREDEAFF. This chain uses TRBV10-2 with TRBJ1-1, with TRBD1 as a possible D gene (5 bases). Trimming pared 7 bases from V and 7 bases from J, leaving 19 bases between. Germline values: CDR1 WSHSY, CDR2 SAAADI. The CDR3 is made up of 14 amino acids.